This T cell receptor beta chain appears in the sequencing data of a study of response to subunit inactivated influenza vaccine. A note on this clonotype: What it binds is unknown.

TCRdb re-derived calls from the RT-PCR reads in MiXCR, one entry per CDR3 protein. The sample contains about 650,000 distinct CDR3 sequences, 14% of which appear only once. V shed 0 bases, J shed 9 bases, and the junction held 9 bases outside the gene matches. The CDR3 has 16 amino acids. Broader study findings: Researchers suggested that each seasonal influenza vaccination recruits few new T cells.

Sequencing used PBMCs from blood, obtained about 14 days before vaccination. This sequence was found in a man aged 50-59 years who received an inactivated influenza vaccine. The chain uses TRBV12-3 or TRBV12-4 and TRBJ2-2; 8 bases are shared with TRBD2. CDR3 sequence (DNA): TGTGCCAGCAGTTTAGCGCTTTCGGGAGGGGTCCGGGAGCTGTTTTTT. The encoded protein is CASSLALSGGVRELFF.